The 5 T cell receptor beta chains below come from one sample, sequenced in a study of T cell clones after liver transplantation. Libraries were prepared by immunoSEQ multiplex PCR; TCRdb keeps only in-frame clonotypes and omits some of them. The sample includes about 71,000 clones, approximately 80% of them seen just once. The source material was CD4+ T cells from blood, sampled 12 months after liver transplant. The receptors here all came from a human patient who received a liver transplant. Some T cells may originate from the graft donor.

The V and J genes are TRBV5-1 and TRBJ2-1; 7 bases align to TRBD2. The CDR3 is made up of 16 amino acids. Germline loops: CDR1 SGHRS, CDR2 YFSETQ. Trimming removed 3 bases from V and 0 bases from J; junction bases left unmatched: 6. For the CDR3, the DNA is TGCGCCAGCAGCTCCATAGCGGGTCGCTCCTACAATGAGCAGTTCTTC. As protein: CASSSIAGRSYNEQFF.

The V and J genes are TRBV30 and TRBJ1-3, with 7 bases fitting TRBD1. In germline, CDR1 is GTSNPN, CDR2 SVGIG (reference sequence). The CDR3 length is 15 residues. V lost 2 bases and J lost 2; bases outside the gene matches: 6. This CDR3 is CAWSKQGRPGNTIYF. In nucleotides, the CDR3 is TGTGCCTGGAGTAAACAGGGGAGGCCTGGAAACACCATATATTTT.

The J gene is TRBJ2-7, the V gene TRBV5-1, with a tentative D call TRBD2 (6 bases). The germline CDR1 and CDR2 sequences are SGHRS and YFSETQ. V lost 10 bases, J lost 2 bases, and 13 bases lay in between. The CDR3 totals 12 residues. The CDR3 nucleotides read TGCGCCTCTGGAGGGGCAGCCTACGAGCAGTACTTC. Translating it yields CASGGAAYEQYF.

This chain connects TRBV28 to TRBJ1-2, with D hard to call. The germline V gene encodes CDR1 MDHEN and CDR2 SYDVKM. V was shortened by 6 bases and J by 4 bases, with 15 bases between the two germline ends. CDR3 size: 14 residues. The CDR3 sequence: CASSNTDRVYGYTF. The CDR3 DNA is TGTGCCAGCAGCAATACGGACCGCGTCTATGGCTACACCTTC.

This clone was detected once. The J gene is TRBJ2-5, the V gene TRBV5-1, with 7 nucleotides matching TRBD1. CDR3 length: 14 amino acids. With V trimmed by 4 bases and J by 5 bases, 8 bases remained unmatched. Germline loops: CDR1 SGHRS, CDR2 YFSETQ. The CDR3 coding sequence is TGCGCCAGCAGCAAAAGACAGGGCAGGGAGACCCAGTACTTC. This gives the protein CASSKRQGRETQYF.